This entry is about one T cell receptor beta chain. What it recognizes is unknown. These data originate in a study of CD8 T cells in ankylosing spondylitis. Whole-study results and caveats: Clones tied to disease were said to be significantly enriched in matched ankylosing spondylitis synovial fluid. Roughly eight highly homologous variants made up a TCR beta motif that seemed to typify ankylosing spondylitis blood.

With 4 bases removed from V and 6 bases from J, the gap between germline ends came to 25 bases. Germline loops: CDR1 LNHNV, CDR2 YYDKDF (reference sequence). The CDR3 has 17 amino acids. Each CDR3 protein is one row after TCRdb ran MiXCR on the 5' RACE reads. The sample consists of 650,000 to 800,000 distinct CDR3 sequences, 15% to 20% of them appearing once. The origin of this receptor is a male donor with ankylosing spondylitis. The chain recombines TRBV15 with TRBJ2-7; weak D call: TRBD1 (5 bases). Material: blood, either unsorted or a sorted T cell fraction (not recorded which). CDR3 region: CATSKKRGHSSNIEQYF. The CDR3 DNA is TGTGCCACCAGCAAGAAGCGAGGACATTCCTCAAATATCGAGCAGTACTTC.